This T cell receptor beta chain was captured by sequencing in a study of blood T cell repertoires in COVID-19. Here immunoSEQ multiplex PCR was the method, and the copy in TCRdb shows in-frame clones only, minus some. The sample carries roughly 440,000 clones, about 87% recorded once. Per germline, CDR1 SGHRS and CDR2 YFSETQ. The CDR3 covers 13 residues. V lost 2 bases and J 3 bases, leaving 7 bases between the germline ends. This TCR was recovered from a woman aged 45 to 65 with COVID-19, enrolled during active disease. Sample: peripheral blood. The J gene is TRBJ2-3, the V gene TRBV5-1, with D perhaps TRBD2 (5 bases). The CDR3 sequence is CASSFVATDTQYF. The CDR3 DNA reads TGCGCCAGCAGCTTCGTAGCGACAGATACGCAGTATTTT.